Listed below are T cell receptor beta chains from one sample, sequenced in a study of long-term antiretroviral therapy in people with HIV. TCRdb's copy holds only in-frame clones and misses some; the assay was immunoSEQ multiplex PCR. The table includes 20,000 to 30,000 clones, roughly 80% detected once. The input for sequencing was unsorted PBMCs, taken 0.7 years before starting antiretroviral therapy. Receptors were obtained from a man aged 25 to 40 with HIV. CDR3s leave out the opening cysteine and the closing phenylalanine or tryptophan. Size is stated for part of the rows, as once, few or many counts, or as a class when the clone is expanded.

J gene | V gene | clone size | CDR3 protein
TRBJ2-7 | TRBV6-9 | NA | ASSYKGLASGTPNEQY
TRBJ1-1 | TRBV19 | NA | ASSLTGGTEAF
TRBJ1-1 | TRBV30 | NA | AWSMAAALGTEAF
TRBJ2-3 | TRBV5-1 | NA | ASSLEVAGWADTQY
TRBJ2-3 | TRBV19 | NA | ASSRWRGSGTTDTQY
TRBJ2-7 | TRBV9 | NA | ASSAGHSLYEQY
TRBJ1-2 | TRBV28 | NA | ASSLWPHGYT
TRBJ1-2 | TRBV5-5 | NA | ASSLGLYGYT
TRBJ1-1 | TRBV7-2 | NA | ASSLGVLREAF
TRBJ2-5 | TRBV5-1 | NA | ASRLAVGETQY
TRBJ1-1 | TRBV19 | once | ASSIETGGTGTEAF
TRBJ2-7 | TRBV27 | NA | ASSLTGQGANTPYEQY
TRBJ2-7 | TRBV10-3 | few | AISPEYRGYSYEQY
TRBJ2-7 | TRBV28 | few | ASSLPSRGSLLVGSYEQY
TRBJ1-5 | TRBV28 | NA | ASQREVNQPQH
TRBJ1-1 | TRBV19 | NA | ASSTRQGALNTEAF
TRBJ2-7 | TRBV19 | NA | ASSPSAGGLYEQY
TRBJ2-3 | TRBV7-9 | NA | ASSAGLAGTDTQY
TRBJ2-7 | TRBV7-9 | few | ASSRGDEQY
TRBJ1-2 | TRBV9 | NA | ASSIAGTPGYGYT
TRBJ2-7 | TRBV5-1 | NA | ASSYYPGQGSEQY
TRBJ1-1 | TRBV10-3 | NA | AIRGQGILDTEAF
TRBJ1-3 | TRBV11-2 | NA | ASSPGGNTIY
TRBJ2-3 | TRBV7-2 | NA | ASSDLAGPTDTQY
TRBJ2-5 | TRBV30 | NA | AWKGSGAGKTQY
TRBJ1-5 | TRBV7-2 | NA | ASSLRGFNQPQH
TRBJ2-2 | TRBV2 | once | ASRRGNTGELF
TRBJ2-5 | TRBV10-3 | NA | ATQGAGIQETQY
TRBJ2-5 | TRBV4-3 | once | ASSQGSWGRVQETQY
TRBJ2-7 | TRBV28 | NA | ASTSTSYEQY
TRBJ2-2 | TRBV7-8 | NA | ASRTGVGVTGELF
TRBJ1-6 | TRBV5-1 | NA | ASSFMVTPNSPLH
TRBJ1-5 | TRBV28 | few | ASGQLNQPQH
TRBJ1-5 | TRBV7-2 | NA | ASSLQGDSNQPQH
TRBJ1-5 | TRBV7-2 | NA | ASSQLIRNQPQH
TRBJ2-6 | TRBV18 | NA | ASSPTGGSGANVLT
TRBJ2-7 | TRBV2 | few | ASSGDSTYEQY
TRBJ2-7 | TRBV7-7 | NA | ASSPGTSGSYEQY
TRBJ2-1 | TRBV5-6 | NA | ASSRDFSSSYNEQF
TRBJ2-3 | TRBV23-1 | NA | ASRHSSGNRTDTQY
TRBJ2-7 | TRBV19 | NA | ASSVQGSSYEQY
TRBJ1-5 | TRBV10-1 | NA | VTGTGNQPQH
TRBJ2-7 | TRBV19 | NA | ASSTPVGGGTREQY
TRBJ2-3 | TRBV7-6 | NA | ASSLGGGHIDTQY
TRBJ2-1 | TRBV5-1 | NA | ASSLAVPSSYNEQF
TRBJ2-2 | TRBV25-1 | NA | ASSGTGDTGELF
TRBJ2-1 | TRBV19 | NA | ASSIISGGGEQF
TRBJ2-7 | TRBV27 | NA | ASSSRDSRNSYEQY
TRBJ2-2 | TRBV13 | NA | ASSLGPQGYTGELF
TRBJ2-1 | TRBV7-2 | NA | ASSLDGGVKQF